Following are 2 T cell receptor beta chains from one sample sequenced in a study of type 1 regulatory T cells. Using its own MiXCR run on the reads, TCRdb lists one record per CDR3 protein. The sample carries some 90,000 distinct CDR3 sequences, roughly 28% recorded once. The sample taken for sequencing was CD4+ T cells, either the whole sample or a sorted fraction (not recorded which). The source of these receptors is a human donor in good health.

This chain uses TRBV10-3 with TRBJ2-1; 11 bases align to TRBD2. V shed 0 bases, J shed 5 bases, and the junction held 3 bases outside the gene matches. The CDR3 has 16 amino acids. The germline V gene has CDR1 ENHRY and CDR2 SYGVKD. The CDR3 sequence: CAISESTSGGNNEQFF. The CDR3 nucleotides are TGTGCCATCAGTGAGTCAACTAGCGGGGGTAACAATGAGCAGTTCTTC.

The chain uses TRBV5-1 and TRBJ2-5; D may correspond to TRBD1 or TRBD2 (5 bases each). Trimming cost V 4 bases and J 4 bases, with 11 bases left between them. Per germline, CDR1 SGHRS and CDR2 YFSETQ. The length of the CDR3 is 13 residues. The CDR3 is CASSPPGTETQYF. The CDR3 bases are TGCGCCAGCAGCCCCCCAGGGACAGAGACCCAGTACTTC.